What follows are 23 T cell receptor beta chains derived from one specimen sequenced in a study of blood T cell repertoires in COVID-19. Produced via immunoSEQ multiplex PCR; TCRdb's table is partial and in-frame only. This sample has some 250,000 clones, with around 83% found just once. The sequencing input was peripheral blood. The source of these receptors is a woman aged 80 or older with acute or convalescent COVID-19.

V is TRBV3-1 (or the pseudogene TRBV3-2) and J is TRBJ1-5; the D gene is possibly TRBD1 (6 bases). Germline assignment: CDR1 LGHDT and CDR2 YNNKEL (reference sequence). The V end lost 3 bases, the J end lost 2 bases, and 17 bases lay between the germline ends. The CDR3 consists of 17 residues. The CDR3 loop reads CASSQNSRGRGNQPQHF. CDR3 coding DNA: TGTGCCAGCAGCCAGAATTCCAGGGGACGGGGCAATCAGCCCCAGCATTTT.

The CDR3 region is CASSLSAGMGQPQHF. As DNA, the CDR3 is TGTGCCAGCAGTTTATCGGCAGGGATGGGCCAGCCCCAGCATTTT. The chain is built from TRBV28 and TRBJ1-5, with D tentatively TRBD1 (5 bases). CDR1 MDHEN and CDR2 SYDVKM come from the germline V gene. This CDR3 comprises 15 residues. V was pared by 1 base and J by 7 bases, with 14 bases between.

The V call is TRBV7-6, the J call TRBJ2-2; a possible D gene is TRBD1 (8 bases). Trimming removed 5 bases at V and 6 bases at J, with 16 bases between. The CDR3 has 15 residues. The V gene's germline CDR1 is SGHVS and CDR2 FNYEAQ. In nucleotides, the CDR3 is TGTGCCAGCAGCCCGCGGACAGGGAGGGCCGGGGAGCTGTTTTTT. Amino acid sequence: CASSPRTGRAGELFF.

V usage is TRBV29-1 and J usage is TRBJ1-1; TRBD1 agrees at 8 bases. Germline lookup yields CDR1 SQVTM and CDR2 ANQGSEA. The junction had 5 bases not matched to a gene; V was cut back by 6 bases and J by 11 bases. The CDR3 extends over 10 amino acids. CDR3 in DNA: TGCAGCGTCGGAGGGACAGGCGCTTTCTTT. Translation: CSVGGTGAFF.

This clone was seen only once. J is TRBJ2-2 and V is TRBV5-1, with a weak D call TRBD1 (6 bases). CDR1 and CDR2 from the germline V gene are SGHRS and YFSETQ. This CDR3 has 13 amino acids. Deletions cut 6 bases from V and 5 bases from J, with 11 bases between. Here the CDR3 reads CASTGQSTGELFF. In nucleotides, the CDR3 is TGCGCCAGCACCGGACAGTCAACCGGGGAGCTGTTTTTT.

This clone appeared a single time. The chain links TRBV6-5 to TRBJ1-3; 7 bases are a match to TRBD1. Germline V gene sequence: CDR1 MNHEY, CDR2 SVGAGI. The CDR3 loop spans 13 amino acids. V gave up 5 bases and J gave up 3 bases; unmatched junction bases: 1. The CDR3 coding sequence is TGTGCCAGCAGTAGGGGGCTTGGAAACACCATATATTTT. It yields the protein CASSRGLGNTIYF.

This clone was counted only a few times. This chain uses TRBV5-6 with TRBJ1-6; D remains unclear. The CDR3 is made up of 17 amino acids. Trimming removed 3 bases at V and 3 bases at J, with 16 bases between. Germline CDR1 and CDR2: SGHDT and YYEEEE. Written as DNA, the CDR3 is TGTGCCAGCAGCTATCGACCCTGGGGAGACTATAATTCACCCCTCCACTTT. This gives the protein CASSYRPWGDYNSPLHF.

The rearrangement links TRBV10-3 to TRBJ1-6; possibly TRBD1 for D (5 bases). V was clipped by 8 bases and J by 0 bases, with 11 bases between them. Germline V gene sequence: CDR1 ENHRY, CDR2 SYGVKD. This CDR3 has 15 residues. CDR3 sequence: CAIRGGDSYNSPLHF. CDR3 DNA sequence: TGTGCCATCCGGGGGGGGGACTCCTATAATTCACCCCTCCACTTT.

The rearrangement uses TRBV5-5 and TRBJ2-2; D might be TRBD1 (6 bases). The CDR3 length is 15 residues. The V gene lost 2 bases and the J gene lost 1 base, with 9 bases spanning the gap. In germline, CDR1 is SGHKS, CDR2 YYEKEE (reference sequence). The CDR3 DNA sequence: TGTGCCAGCAGCTTCGAGACAGGGAACACCGGGGAGCTGTTTTTT. It specifies CASSFETGNTGELFF.

This clone was counted between two and nine times. The chain carries TRBV25-1 and TRBJ1-5; D uncertain. Trimming took off 3 bases at V and 7 bases at J, with 16 bases between the two ends. This CDR3 comprises 15 residues. Looked up from germline, CDR1 is MGHDK and CDR2 is SYGVNS. Here the CDR3 DNA reads TGTGCCAGCAGTGACCCGGGATTCGGAAGGCAGCCCCAGCATTTT. Its protein is CASSDPGFGRQPQHF.

The rearrangement uses TRBV19 and TRBJ1-2; 9 bases match TRBD1. The germline gives CDR1 LNHDA, CDR2 SQIVND (reference sequence). The length of the CDR3 is 15 residues. J lost 5 bases, V lost 6 bases, and 10 bases had no gene match. Here the CDR3 DNA reads TGTGCCAGTAGCCTGTCCGGGACAGGGATTTATGGCTACACCTTC. Its protein is CASSLSGTGIYGYTF. Based on the CDR3 plus reference TRBV19 and TRBJ1-2, the full variable domain is DGGITQSPKYLFRKEGQNVTLSCEQNLNHDAMYWYRQDPGQGLRLIYYSQIVNDFQKGDIAEGYSVSREKKESFPLTVTSAQKNPTAFYLCASSLSGTGIYGYTFGSGTRLTVV.

The chain is built from TRBV7-9 and TRBJ1-2; 10 bases are a match to TRBD1. The CDR3 sequence is 15 residues long. V trimming: 4 bases; J trimming: 4 bases; junction bases outside the gene matches: 6. Germline CDR1 and CDR2: SEHNR and FQNEAQ (reference sequence). CDR3 sequence (DNA): TGTGCCAGCAGCTCACCCGACAGGGGGCTCTATGGCTACACCTTC. It codes for CASSSPDRGLYGYTF.

The CDR3 DNA reads TGCGCCAGCAGCTTTCGGGGGGGACTATTACCCTACGAGCAGTACTTC. This encodes CASSFRGGLLPYEQYF. This chain joins TRBV5-1 and TRBJ2-7; 8 bases are a match to TRBD2. The CDR3 covers 16 residues. The V segment lost 2 bases and the J segment 2 bases; nucleotides outside the gene matches: 9. CDR1 is SGHRS, CDR2 YFSETQ, per germline.

Only a few counts were recorded for this clone. This chain links TRBV7-2 with TRBJ1-1; D not certain. CDR1 and CDR2 from the germline V gene are SGHTA and FQGNSA. V lost 5 bases to trimming and J lost 3 bases, with 16 bases between them. The CDR3 loop spans 15 amino acids. This chain's CDR3 is CASSLARAGDTEAFF. Here the CDR3 DNA reads TGTGCCAGCAGCCTCGCCCGGGCGGGCGACACTGAAGCTTTCTTT.

This chain joins TRBV3-1 (or the pseudogene TRBV3-2) and TRBJ1-5; possible D gene TRBD1, 5 bases. The CDR3 is 15 residues long. V lost 1 base and J lost 2, with 9 bases in between. CDR1 and CDR2 from the germline V gene are LGHDT and YNNKEL (reference sequence). CDR3 DNA: TGTGCCAGCAGCCAAGGGTTAGGGGGCAATCAGCCCCAGCATTTT. Residues: CASSQGLGGNQPQHF.

This clone was seen a few times. The chain links TRBV6-2 or TRBV6-3 to TRBJ2-7; TRBD2 aligns across 12 bases. The CDR3 length is 16 residues. After removal of 5 bases from V and 3 bases from J, the junction contained 8 bases not matched to a gene. CDR1 is MNHEY and CDR2 is SVGEGT in the germline V gene. CDR3 protein: CASSPFLTSGGYEQYF. The CDR3 DNA is TGTGCCAGCAGTCCCTTCCTGACTAGCGGGGGCTACGAGCAGTACTTC.

The V call is TRBV6-1, the J call TRBJ2-5, with a possible D match to TRBD1 (6 bases). Germline V lookup: CDR1 MNHNS, CDR2 SASEGT. The germline V and J ends were trimmed by 2 bases and 5 bases, with 9 bases remaining between them. The CDR3 spans 13 residues. The CDR3 spells CASSEQGWETQYF. For the CDR3, the DNA is TGTGCCAGCAGTGAACAGGGGTGGGAGACCCAGTACTTC.

The rearrangement joins TRBV3-1 (or the pseudogene TRBV3-2) to TRBJ2-3; D might be TRBD1 (6 bases). Germline CDR1 and CDR2: LGHDT and YNNKEL (reference sequence). Trimming took off 0 bases at V and 0 bases at J, with 13 bases between the two ends. The CDR3 runs 17 residues. Here the CDR3 reads CASSQDLGRGSTDTQYF. CDR3 in DNA: TGTGCCAGCAGCCAAGATCTGGGCAGGGGAAGCACAGATACGCAGTATTTT.

The gene calls are TRBV2 and TRBJ1-1; 8 bases align to TRBD1. Losses at the gene ends were 10 bases for V and 0 bases for J; bases not matched to a gene: 7. There are 14 residues in the CDR3. Germline-derived CDR1 and CDR2 are SNHLY and FYNNEI. DNA of the CDR3: TGTGCCACCAGGGGGACAGGCATGAACACTGAAGCTTTCTTT. Encoded protein: CATRGTGMNTEAFF.

V usage is TRBV7-9 and J usage is TRBJ1-4; weak D call: TRBD1 (5 bases). Trimming shortened V by 4 bases and J by 0 bases, and 12 bases separated the two germline ends. CDR1 and CDR2 (germline): SEHNR, FQNEAQ (reference sequence). CDR3 length equals 16 residues. The CDR3 loop reads CASSYGQSTTNEKLFF. In DNA, the CDR3 is TGTGCCAGCAGCTACGGACAATCCACAACTAATGAAAAACTGTTTTTT.

The DNA for the CDR3 is TGTGCCAGCAGTTTCGGGTCAGGGAGCAATCAGCCCCAGCATTTT. Amino acids: CASSFGSGSNQPQHF. This chain links TRBV28 with TRBJ1-5; D is possibly TRBD1 (5 bases). This CDR3 comprises 15 residues. With 3 bases removed from V and 1 base from J, the gap between germline ends came to 10 bases. CDR1 MDHEN and CDR2 SYDVKM come from the germline V gene.

V gene TRBV7-3 combines with J gene TRBJ2-1, with 12 bases aligning to TRBD2. This CDR3 spans 16 amino acids. Trimming at V came to 3 bases and at J to 5 bases, leaving 5 bases not matched to a gene. Germline V CDR1 and CDR2: SGHTA, FQGTGA. The CDR3 region has the DNA TGTGCCAGCAGCTTGAGACTAGCGGGGGACCACAATGAGCAGTTCTTC. Protein product: CASSLRLAGDHNEQFF.

The genes are TRBV4-1 and TRBJ2-6, with D hard to call. The CDR3 runs 17 residues. V shed 1 base and J shed 3 bases, with 13 bases lying between them. CDR1 MGHRA and CDR2 YSYEKL come from the germline V gene. The CDR3 loop is CASSQALGLFGANVLTF. CDR3 nucleotides: TGCGCCAGCAGCCAAGCACTTGGGCTCTTTGGGGCCAACGTCCTGACTTTC.